This T cell receptor beta chain was found in a study of a mutant IDH1 vaccine in newly diagnosed glioma. Using immunoSEQ multiplex PCR, the repertoire was profiled, and TCRdb retains in-frame clones only, with some absent. The sample has 70,000 to 100,000 clones; roughly nine tenths are singletons. V lost 5 bases, J lost 4 bases, and 6 bases stayed unmatched. Germline V lookup: CDR1 SNHLY, CDR2 FYNNEI. The CDR3 sequence is 14 residues long. The time point was: week 5, during vaccination. Every single dose of the vaccine, 300 ug of mutant IDH1 20-mer peptide, came with topical imiquimod. About this clone itself: What it binds is not known.

The chain joins TRBV2 to TRBJ2-3; 7 bases align to TRBD1. Sequences were derived from PBMCs, sampled from a glioma patient whose treatment included an IDH1 peptide vaccine. The sequence was collected from a woman between 50 and 59 years old with glioma. DNA for the CDR3: TGTGCCAGCAGTTACAGGGGAAGTGCAGATACGCAGTATTTT. Its translation is CASSYRGSADTQYF.